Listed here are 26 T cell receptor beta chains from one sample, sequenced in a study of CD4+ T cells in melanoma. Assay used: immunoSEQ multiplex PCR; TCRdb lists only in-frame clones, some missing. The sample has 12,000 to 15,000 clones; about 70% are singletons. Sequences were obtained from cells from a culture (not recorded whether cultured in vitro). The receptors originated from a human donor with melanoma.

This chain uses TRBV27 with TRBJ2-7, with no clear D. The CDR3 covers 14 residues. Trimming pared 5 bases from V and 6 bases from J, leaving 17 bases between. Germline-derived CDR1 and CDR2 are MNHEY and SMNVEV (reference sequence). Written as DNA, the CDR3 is TGTGCCAGCAGTCCCGAGGTAAACTGGGCCGAGCAGTACTTC. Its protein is CASSPEVNWAEQYF.

CDR3 residues: CASSPQGNTEAFF. The CDR3 region has the DNA TGTGCCAGCAGCCCACAGGGGAATACTGAAGCTTTCTTT. The V and J genes are TRBV7-9 and TRBJ1-1, with TRBD1 matching 7 bases. Germline V gene sequence: CDR1 SEHNR, CDR2 FQNEAQ (reference sequence). The V and J ends lost 5 bases and 5 bases, in that order; junction bases with no gene match: 5. The CDR3 consists of 13 residues.

The CDR3 here is CASSLGLAGLTDTQYF. The CDR3 DNA reads as TGTGCCAGCAGCTTAGGCCTAGCGGGGCTCACGGATACGCAGTATTTT. The chain is built from TRBV11-2 and TRBJ2-3; 9 bases fit TRBD2. This CDR3 is 16 amino acids long. Germline CDR1 reads SGHAT; CDR2 reads FQNNGV. V shed 1 base, J shed 6 bases, and the junction held 8 bases outside the gene matches.

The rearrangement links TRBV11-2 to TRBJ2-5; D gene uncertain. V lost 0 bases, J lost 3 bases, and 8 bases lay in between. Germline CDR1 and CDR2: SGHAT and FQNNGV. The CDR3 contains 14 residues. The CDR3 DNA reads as TGTGCCAGCAGCTTAGACCGGGTAAAAGAGACCCAGTACTTC. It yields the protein CASSLDRVKETQYF.

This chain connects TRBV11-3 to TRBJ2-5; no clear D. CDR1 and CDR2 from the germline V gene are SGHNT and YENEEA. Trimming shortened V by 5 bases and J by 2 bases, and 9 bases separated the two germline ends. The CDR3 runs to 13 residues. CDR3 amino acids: CASSKTLQETQYF. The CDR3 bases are TGTGCCAGCAGCAAAACCTTGCAAGAGACCCAGTACTTC.

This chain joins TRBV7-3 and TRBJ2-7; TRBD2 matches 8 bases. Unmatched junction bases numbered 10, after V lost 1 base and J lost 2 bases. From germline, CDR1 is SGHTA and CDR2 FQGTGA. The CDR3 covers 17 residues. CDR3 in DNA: TGTGCCAGCAGCTTAAAATCGTTGGGACTAGTAACCTACGAGCAGTACTTC. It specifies CASSLKSLGLVTYEQYF.

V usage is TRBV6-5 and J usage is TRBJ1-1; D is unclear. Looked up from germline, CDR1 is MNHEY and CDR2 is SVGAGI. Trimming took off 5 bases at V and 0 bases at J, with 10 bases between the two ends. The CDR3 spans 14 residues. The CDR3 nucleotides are TGTGCCAGCAGTCCCCGTGTCGTGAACACTGAAGCTTTCTTT. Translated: CASSPRVVNTEAFF.

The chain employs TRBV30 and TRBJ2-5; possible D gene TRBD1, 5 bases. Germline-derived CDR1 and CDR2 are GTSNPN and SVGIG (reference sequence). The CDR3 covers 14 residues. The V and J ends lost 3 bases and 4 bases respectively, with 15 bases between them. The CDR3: CAWRGGAVRETQYF. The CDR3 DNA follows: TGTGCCTGGAGAGGTGGGGCGGTCAGAGAGACCCAGTACTTC.

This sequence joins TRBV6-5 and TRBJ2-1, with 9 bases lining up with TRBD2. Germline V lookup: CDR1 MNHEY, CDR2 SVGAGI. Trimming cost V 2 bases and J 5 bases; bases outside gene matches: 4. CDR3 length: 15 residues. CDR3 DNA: TGTGCCAGCAGTTACCAGCGGGGGGCGCACAATGAGCAGTTCTTC. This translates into CASSYQRGAHNEQFF.

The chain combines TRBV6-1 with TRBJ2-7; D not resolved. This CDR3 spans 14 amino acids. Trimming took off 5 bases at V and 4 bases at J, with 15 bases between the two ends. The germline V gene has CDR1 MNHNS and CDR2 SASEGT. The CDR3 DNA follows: TGTGCCAGCAGTCCCGACCCCGGGCCGTACGAGCAGTACTTC. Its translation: CASSPDPGPYEQYF.

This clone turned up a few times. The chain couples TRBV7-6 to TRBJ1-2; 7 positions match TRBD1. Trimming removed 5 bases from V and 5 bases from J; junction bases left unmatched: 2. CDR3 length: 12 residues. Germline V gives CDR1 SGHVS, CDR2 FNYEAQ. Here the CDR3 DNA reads TGTGCCAGCAGCCCACAGGGGTATGGCTACACCTTC. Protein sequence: CASSPQGYGYTF.

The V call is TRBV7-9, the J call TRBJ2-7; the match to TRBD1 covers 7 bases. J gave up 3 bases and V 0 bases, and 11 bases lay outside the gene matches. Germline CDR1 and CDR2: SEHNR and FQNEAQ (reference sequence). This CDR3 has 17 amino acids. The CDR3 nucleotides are TGTGCCAGCAGCTTAGCACCTAACCGGGACAGTAGCTACGAGCAGTACTTC. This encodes CASSLAPNRDSSYEQYF. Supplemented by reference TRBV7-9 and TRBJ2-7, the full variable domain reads DTGVSQNPRHKITKRGQNVTFRCDPISEHNRLYWYRQTLGQGPEFLTYFQNEAQLEKSRLLSDRFSAERPKGSFSTLEIQRTEQGDSAMYLCASSLAPNRDSSYEQYFGPGTRLTVT.

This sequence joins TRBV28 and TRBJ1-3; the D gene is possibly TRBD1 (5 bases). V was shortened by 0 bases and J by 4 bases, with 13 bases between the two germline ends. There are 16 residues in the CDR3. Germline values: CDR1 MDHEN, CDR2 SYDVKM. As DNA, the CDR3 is TGTGCCAGCAGTTTATGGGGGCAGGAACTAGGAAACACCATATATTTT. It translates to CASSLWGQELGNTIYF.

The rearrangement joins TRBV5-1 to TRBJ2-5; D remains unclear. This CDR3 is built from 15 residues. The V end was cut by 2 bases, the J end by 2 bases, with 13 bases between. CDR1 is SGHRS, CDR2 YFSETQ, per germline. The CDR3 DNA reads TGCGCCAGCAGCTTTCGTGCCGGCACTCAAGAGACCCAGTACTTC. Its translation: CASSFRAGTQETQYF.

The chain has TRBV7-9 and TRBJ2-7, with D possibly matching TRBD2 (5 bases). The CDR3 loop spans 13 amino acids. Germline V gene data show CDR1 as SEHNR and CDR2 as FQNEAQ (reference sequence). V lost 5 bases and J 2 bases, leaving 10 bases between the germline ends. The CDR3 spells CASSLNGAYEQYF. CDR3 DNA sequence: TGTGCCAGCAGCCTAAACGGGGCCTACGAGCAGTACTTC.

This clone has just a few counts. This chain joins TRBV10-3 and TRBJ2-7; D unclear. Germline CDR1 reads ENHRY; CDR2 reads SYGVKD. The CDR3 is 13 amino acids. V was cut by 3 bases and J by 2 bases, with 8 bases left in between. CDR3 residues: CAISDGLTYEQYF. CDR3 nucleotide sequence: TGTGCCATCAGTGACGGCTTGACCTACGAGCAGTACTTC.

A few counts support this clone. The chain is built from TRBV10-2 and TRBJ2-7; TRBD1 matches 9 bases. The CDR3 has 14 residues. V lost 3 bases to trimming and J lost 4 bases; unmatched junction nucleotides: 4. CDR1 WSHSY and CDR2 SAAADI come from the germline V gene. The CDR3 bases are TGCGCCAGCAGTGATAACAGGGGGCGATACGAGCAGTACTTC. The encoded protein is CASSDNRGRYEQYF.

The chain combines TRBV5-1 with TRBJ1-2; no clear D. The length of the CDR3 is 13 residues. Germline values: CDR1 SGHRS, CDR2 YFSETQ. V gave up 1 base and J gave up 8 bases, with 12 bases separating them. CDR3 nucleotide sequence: TGCGCCAGCAGCTTGTCGTCCAGTCGCGGCTACACCTTC. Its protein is CASSLSSSRGYTF.

In DNA, the CDR3 is TGCGCCAGCAGCTTGGAGGGAGAGAACACTGAAGCTTTCTTT. As protein: CASSLEGENTEAFF. The chain has TRBV5-1 and TRBJ1-1; unclear D gene. V lost 0 bases, J lost 1 base, and 7 bases lay in between. This CDR3 is 14 amino acids long. Per germline, CDR1 SGHRS and CDR2 YFSETQ.

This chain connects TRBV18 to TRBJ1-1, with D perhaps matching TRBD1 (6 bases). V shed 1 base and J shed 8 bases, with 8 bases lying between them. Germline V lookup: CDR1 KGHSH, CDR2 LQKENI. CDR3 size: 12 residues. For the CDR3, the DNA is TGTGCCAGCTCACCACAGGACAGAGAAGCTTTCTTT. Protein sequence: CASSPQDREAFF.

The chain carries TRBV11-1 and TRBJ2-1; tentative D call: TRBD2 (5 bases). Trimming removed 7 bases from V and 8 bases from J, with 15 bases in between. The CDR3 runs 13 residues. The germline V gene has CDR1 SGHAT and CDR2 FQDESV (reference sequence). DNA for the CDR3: TGTGCCAGCACCCCGCTGGGTAGCGATGAGCAGTTCTTC. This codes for CASTPLGSDEQFF. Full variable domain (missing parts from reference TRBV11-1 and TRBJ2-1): EAEVAQSPRYKITEKSQAVAFWCDPISGHATLYWYRQILGQGPELLVQFQDESVVDDSQLPKDRFSAERLKGVDSTLKIQPAELGDSAMYLCASTPLGSDEQFFGPGTRLTVL.

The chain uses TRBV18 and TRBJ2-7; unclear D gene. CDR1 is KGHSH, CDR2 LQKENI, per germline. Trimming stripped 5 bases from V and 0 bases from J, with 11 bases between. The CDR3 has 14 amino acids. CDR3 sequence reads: CASSTAQSSYEQYF. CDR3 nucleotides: TGTGCCAGCTCAACCGCGCAGAGCTCCTACGAGCAGTACTTC.

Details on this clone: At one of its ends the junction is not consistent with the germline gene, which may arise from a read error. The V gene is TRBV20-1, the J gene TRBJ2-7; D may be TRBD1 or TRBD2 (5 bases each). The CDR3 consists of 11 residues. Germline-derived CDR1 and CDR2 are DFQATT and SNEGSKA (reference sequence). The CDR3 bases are TGCAGTGCGAGAGCCGGGACCGAGCAGTACTTC. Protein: CSARAGTEQYF.

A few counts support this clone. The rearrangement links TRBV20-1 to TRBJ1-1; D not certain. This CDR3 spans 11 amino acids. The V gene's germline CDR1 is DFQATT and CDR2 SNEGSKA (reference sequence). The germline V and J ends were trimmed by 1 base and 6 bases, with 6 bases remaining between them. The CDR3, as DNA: TGCAGTGCTAGAGGGCGGGCTGAAGCTTTCTTT. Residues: CSARGRAEAFF.

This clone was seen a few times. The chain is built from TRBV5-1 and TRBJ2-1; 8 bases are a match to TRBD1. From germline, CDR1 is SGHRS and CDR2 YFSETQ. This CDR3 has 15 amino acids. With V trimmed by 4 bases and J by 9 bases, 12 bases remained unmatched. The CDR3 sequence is CASSASTGAVGEQFF. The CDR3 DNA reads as TGCGCCAGCAGCGCATCGACAGGGGCGGTCGGTGAGCAGTTCTTC. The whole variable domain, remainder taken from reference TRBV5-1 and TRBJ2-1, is KAGVTQTPRYLIKTRGQQVTLSCSPISGHRSVSWYQQTPGQGLQFLFEYFSETQRNKGNFPGRFSGRQFSNSRSEMNVSTLELGDSALYLCASSASTGAVGEQFFGPGTRLTVL.

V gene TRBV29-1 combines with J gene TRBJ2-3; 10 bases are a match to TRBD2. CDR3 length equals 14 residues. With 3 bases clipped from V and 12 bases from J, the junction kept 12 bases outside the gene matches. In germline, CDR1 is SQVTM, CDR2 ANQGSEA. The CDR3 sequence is CSVDETLAGDFQYF. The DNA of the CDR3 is TGCAGCGTTGACGAGACGCTAGCGGGGGACTTTCAGTATTTT.